Listed below are T cell receptor beta chains from one sample, sequenced in a study of blood T cell repertoires in COVID-19. Profiled with immunoSEQ multiplex PCR; TCRdb holds only in-frame clones, not every one. The table shows just over 300,000 clones, with about 90% occurring only once. Sequencing was done on a sample of peripheral blood. The origin of the receptors is a woman in her 30s with COVID-19, enrolled during active disease. Both conserved end residues are part of each CDR3. The order of the fields is J gene, clone size, V gene, D gene, CDR3 protein, CDR3 DNA. A D gene is named only where the DNA matches it firmly. Clone sizes are given selectively: once, few, many, or a class where the clone is expanded.

j_gene: TRBJ1-3; abundance: .; v_gene: TRBV5-1; d_gene: .; CDR3aa: CASSLDLSSGNTIYF; CDR3nt: TGCGCCAGCAGCTTGGATCTGTCCTCTGGAAACACCATATATTTT
j_gene: TRBJ2-5; abundance: once; v_gene: TRBV3-1/TRBV3-2; d_gene: .; CDR3aa: CASSLDSSRGKTQYF; CDR3nt: TGTGCCAGCAGCCTAGACAGTTCAAGGGGGAAGACCCAGTACTTC
j_gene: TRBJ2-3; abundance: once; v_gene: TRBV15; d_gene: TRBD1; CDR3aa: CATSIGQGGTDTQYF; CDR3nt: TGTGCCACCAGCATCGGACAGGGTGGCACAGATACGCAGTATTTT
j_gene: TRBJ1-1; abundance: .; v_gene: TRBV4-3; d_gene: .; CDR3aa: CASSQDLSTEAFF; CDR3nt: TGCGCCAGCAGCCAAGATCTAAGCACTGAAGCTTTCTTT
j_gene: TRBJ1-2; abundance: .; v_gene: TRBV3-1/TRBV3-2; d_gene: .; CDR3aa: CASSQTGTGGNGYTF; CDR3nt: TGTGCCAGCAGCCAGACCGGGACGGGGGGGAATGGCTACACCTTC
j_gene: TRBJ1-6; abundance: .; v_gene: TRBV19; d_gene: TRBD1; CDR3aa: CASRRTGGIPLMDPLHF; CDR3nt: TGTGCCAGTAGGCGCACAGGGGGCATCCCCCTCATGGATCCCCTCCACTTT
j_gene: TRBJ2-1; abundance: .; v_gene: TRBV6-5; d_gene: .; CDR3aa: CASSYSSRNEQFF; CDR3nt: TGTGCCAGCAGTTACTCTAGCCGCAATGAGCAGTTCTTC
j_gene: TRBJ2-2; abundance: few; v_gene: TRBV19; d_gene: .; CDR3aa: CASSLLLSGELFF; CDR3nt: TGTGCCAGTAGTCTACTTTTGTCCGGGGAGCTGTTTTTT
j_gene: TRBJ2-3; abundance: .; v_gene: TRBV2; d_gene: .; CDR3aa: CASLAGVGVPDTQYF; CDR3nt: TGTGCCAGCCTTGCAGGGGTTGGGGTACCAGATACGCAGTATTTT
j_gene: TRBJ2-3; abundance: .; v_gene: TRBV6-2/TRBV6-3; d_gene: TRBD1; CDR3aa: CASSYSSTGILNTQYF; CDR3nt: TGTGCCAGCAGTTACAGCTCGACAGGGATTTTGAACACGCAGTATTTT
j_gene: TRBJ2-2; abundance: once; v_gene: TRBV19; d_gene: .; CDR3aa: CASSYGLTNTGELFF; CDR3nt: TGTGCCAGTAGTTACGGACTCACGAACACCGGGGAGCTGTTTTTT
j_gene: TRBJ1-1; abundance: .; v_gene: TRBV28; d_gene: .; CDR3aa: CASSPEGEGSTEAFF; CDR3nt: TGTGCCAGCAGCCCCGAAGGGGAGGGAAGCACTGAAGCTTTCTTT
j_gene: TRBJ2-1; abundance: .; v_gene: TRBV5-1; d_gene: TRBD2; CDR3aa: CASSYQLAGGRNEQFF; CDR3nt: TGCGCCAGCAGTTATCAACTAGCGGGGGGACGAAATGAGCAGTTCTTC
j_gene: TRBJ2-2; abundance: .; v_gene: TRBV27; d_gene: TRBD2; CDR3aa: CASSRSPGTSGGFPGELFF; CDR3nt: TGTGCCAGCAGTCGAAGCCCCGGGACTAGCGGGGGATTTCCCGGGGAGCTGTTTTTT
j_gene: TRBJ1-3; abundance: .; v_gene: TRBV9; d_gene: .; CDR3aa: CASSVDRAGNTIYF; CDR3nt: TGTGCCAGCAGCGTAGACAGGGCTGGAAACACCATATATTTT
j_gene: TRBJ2-5; abundance: .; v_gene: TRBV7-2; d_gene: .; CDR3aa: CASSLVLGGETQYF; CDR3nt: TGTGCCAGCAGCTTAGTGTTGGGAGGAGAGACCCAGTACTTC
j_gene: TRBJ2-3; abundance: .; v_gene: TRBV4-3; d_gene: TRBD2; CDR3aa: CASSQTSGGPRDTQYF; CDR3nt: TGCGCCAGCAGCCAAACTAGCGGGGGCCCAAGGGATACGCAGTATTTT
j_gene: TRBJ2-2; abundance: .; v_gene: TRBV5-1; d_gene: .; CDR3aa: CASSLEPGKTGELFF; CDR3nt: TGCGCCAGCAGCTTGGAACCGGGGAAAACCGGGGAGCTGTTTTTT
j_gene: TRBJ2-1; abundance: .; v_gene: TRBV11-1; d_gene: .; CDR3aa: CASSHLTSSYNEQFF; CDR3nt: TGTGCCAGCAGCCACTTGACTAGTTCCTACAATGAGCAGTTCTTC
j_gene: TRBJ2-1; abundance: .; v_gene: TRBV5-5; d_gene: .; CDR3aa: CASSFGQTYNEQFF; CDR3nt: TGTGCCAGCAGCTTTGGTCAGACCTACAATGAGCAGTTCTTC
j_gene: TRBJ2-5; abundance: .; v_gene: TRBV3-1/TRBV3-2; d_gene: TRBD1; CDR3aa: CASSQDTGAQETQYF; CDR3nt: TGTGCCAGCAGCCAAGACACAGGGGCCCAAGAGACCCAGTACTTC
j_gene: TRBJ2-6; abundance: .; v_gene: TRBV5-1; d_gene: .; CDR3aa: CASRPFSGANVLTF; CDR3nt: TGCGCCAGCCGTCCGTTTTCTGGGGCCAACGTCCTGACTTTC
j_gene: TRBJ2-3; abundance: .; v_gene: TRBV4-2; d_gene: .; CDR3aa: CASSPTALVPSTDTQYF; CDR3nt: TGTGCCAGCAGCCCTACGGCACTAGTACCCAGCACAGATACGCAGTATTTT
j_gene: TRBJ2-3; abundance: .; v_gene: TRBV27; d_gene: TRBD1; CDR3aa: CASSLSGTGGTDTQYF; CDR3nt: TGTGCCAGCAGTTTATCTGGGACAGGGGGCACAGATACGCAGTATTTT
j_gene: TRBJ2-3; abundance: .; v_gene: TRBV3-1/TRBV3-2; d_gene: .; CDR3aa: CASSPRRGSTDTQYF; CDR3nt: TGTGCCAGCAGCCCCCGGCGGGGAAGCACAGATACGCAGTATTTT
j_gene: TRBJ1-1; abundance: .; v_gene: TRBV14; d_gene: .; CDR3aa: CASSLPGLNTEAFF; CDR3nt: TGTGCCAGCAGCCTACCGGGTCTGAACACTGAAGCTTTCTTT
j_gene: TRBJ1-6; abundance: .; v_gene: TRBV11-3; d_gene: .; CDR3aa: CASSFRTGSYNSPLHF; CDR3nt: TGTGCCAGCAGTTTTCGTACAGGGAGTTATAATTCACCCCTCCACTTT